This TCR beta chain was recorded in a study of T cells in Graves' hyperthyroidism and ophthalmopathy. The study, taken as a whole, reports: A model of 13 V-J pairs discriminated ophthalmopathy from stable hyperthyroidism.

This clonotype was recorded at least ten times. Its antigen is still unknown. CDR1 is SGDLS and CDR2 is YYNGEE in the germline V gene. The junction had 14 bases not matched to a gene; V was cut back by 4 bases and J by 7 bases. This CDR3 contains 17 residues. The investigators amplified TCR beta CDR3 regions from RNA transcripts. The TCR CDR3 first-round RT-PCR relied on the HTBI primer set. MiXCR was run by TCRdb on the multiplex PCR reads, yielding one entry per CDR3 protein. The data contain fewer than 750,000 distinct CDR3 sequences, around 13% of them singletons. Sequencing input: blood. V is TRBV9 and J is TRBJ2-5, with 12 nucleotides matching TRBD2. The clonotype was recovered from a woman aged 45-60 years with Graves' ophthalmopathy. Here the CDR3 DNA reads TGTGCCAGCAGCTCACCTAGACTAGCGGGAGAAATGGCGACCCAGTACTTC. Residues: CASSSPRLAGEMATQYF.